This T cell receptor (beta chain) was recovered during a study of cytomegalovirus exposure and HLA in healthy donors. The PCR used 60 Vbeta and 13 Jbeta primers. Repertoires were generated with immunoSEQ multiplex PCR, while TCRdb's copy carries only in-frame clones and drops some. Of some 110,000 clones in the sample, approximately 80% are singletons; the top ten hold 20% to 25%. The CDR3 runs 15 residues. Trimming cost V 3 bases and J 4 bases, with 12 bases left between them. CDR1 is MNHEY and CDR2 is SMNVEV in the germline V gene (reference sequence). The sequence derives from a man aged 25-45 years in good health and CMV-seropositive. The chain employs TRBV27 and TRBJ2-2, with D perhaps matching TRBD2 (5 bases). Sequencing was carried out using PBMCs. This CDR3 reads CASSFYSSGTGELFF. CDR3 nucleotides: TGTGCCAGCAGTTTTTACAGCAGCGGCACCGGGGAGCTGTTTTTT.